This TCR beta chain was identified in a study of T cells expressing NK-cell markers. About the study: There were seven HCMV-seropositive donors and one seronegative donor among the eight sequenced. Study observations and caveats: Clarity on HCMV specificity was lacking for the expanded NKG2C+ T cell clones.

CDR3 size: 16 residues. Germline CDR1 KGHDR, CDR2 SFDVKD. Following a re-call of the 5' RACE reads, TCRdb has one entry per CDR3 protein and lacks DNA. The sample table includes around 380,000 distinct CDR3 sequences. With respect to this clonotype: Its target is not known.

The gene calls are TRBV24-1 and TRBJ2-1; TCRdb's D call, TRBD1, is unchecked because there is no DNA. The material sequenced was blood T cells: a sorted CD56 or NKG2C T cell subset, CD4+ or CD8+ T cells, or bulk PBMC T cells (not recorded which). The clonotype was recovered from a woman between 45 and 65 years old in good health. CDR3 sequence reads: CATSDRLVAGLGEQFF.